These 18 T cell receptor beta chains originate from one sample sequenced in a study of cytomegalovirus exposure and HLA in healthy donors. Both 60 Vbeta primers and 13 Jbeta primers went into the PCR. Only in-frame clones appear in the TCRdb table, and some are missing; sequencing was by immunoSEQ multiplex PCR. The sample gives some 120,000 clones, 9.5% of which show up once; less than 4% is in the top ten. The sample taken for sequencing was PBMCs. The receptors come from a man aged 25-40 years in good health and CMV-seronegative.

The CDR3 protein is CASSYGAGINEQYF. The CDR3 nucleotides are TGTGCCAGCAGTTACGGGGCAGGGATTAACGAGCAGTACTTC. The genes are TRBV6-5 and TRBJ2-7, with a weak D call TRBD1 (5 bases). The CDR3 is made up of 14 amino acids. Germline CDR1 is MNHEY and CDR2 is SVGAGI. With 2 bases removed from V and 5 bases from J, the gap between germline ends came to 13 bases.

The chain is built from TRBV7-2 and TRBJ1-2; 7 bases map to TRBD1. The length of the CDR3 is 15 residues. The germline V gene has CDR1 SGHTA and CDR2 FQGNSA. The junction had 3 bases not matched to a gene; V was cut back by 0 bases and J by 2 bases. Here the CDR3 reads CASSLAGTANYGYTF. CDR3 in DNA: TGTGCCAGCAGCTTAGCAGGGACAGCCAACTATGGCTACACCTTC.

The chain employs TRBV10-2 and TRBJ1-1; D possibly corresponds to TRBD1 (5 bases). Germline CDR1 and CDR2: WSHSY and SAAADI. Trimming removed 6 bases from V and 2 bases from J, with 13 bases in between. The CDR3 runs 14 residues. For the CDR3, the DNA is TGCGCCAGCAGGGTGGGGCAGGCTAACACTGAAGCTTTCTTT. Amino acids: CASRVGQANTEAFF.

This clone was detected only a few times. The rearrangement links TRBV9 to TRBJ2-5; 9 bases fit TRBD2. The J call is doubtful: the DNA matches TRBJ2-7 better. Germline CDR1 and CDR2: SGDLS and YYNGEE. The CDR3 runs to 15 residues. The CDR3 region has the DNA TGTGCCAGCAGCCCAGGGGCGGGAGGGTCCTACGAGCAGTACTTC. It is translated as CASSPGAGGSYEQYF.

This clone turned up a few times. The chain uses TRBV7-3 and TRBJ2-3; TRBD2 matches at 10 bases. The CDR3 is 15 amino acids. Germline-derived CDR1 and CDR2 are SGHTA and FQGTGA. V gave up 2 bases and J gave up 4 bases; unmatched junction bases: 3. The CDR3 loop is CASSLLAGVPDTQYF. In nucleotides, the CDR3 is TGTGCCAGCAGCTTACTAGCGGGAGTCCCAGATACGCAGTATTTT.

This clone has more than one count but fewer than ten. The chain uses TRBV7-6 and TRBJ2-5; 7 nucleotides agree with TRBD1. The CDR3 has 16 amino acids. Germline V gene sequence: CDR1 SGHVS, CDR2 FNYEAQ. V lost 6 bases, J lost 2 bases, and 12 bases stayed unmatched. CDR3 in amino acids: CASRTTSWDSQETQYF. The CDR3 nucleotides read TGTGCCAGCAGGACGACAAGTTGGGACAGTCAAGAGACCCAGTACTTC.

The V gene is TRBV6-5, the J gene TRBJ2-1; D unclear. V was shortened by 4 bases and J by 8 bases, with 15 bases between the two germline ends. Germline values: CDR1 MNHEY, CDR2 SVGAGI. This CDR3 has 14 residues. The CDR3 region is CASSSPNPVDEQFF. The CDR3 DNA is TGTGCCAGCAGTTCACCCAATCCAGTGGATGAGCAGTTCTTC.

This clone was detected only a few times. The chain has TRBV5-1 and TRBJ1-1; D perhaps matches TRBD1 (5 bases). The V and J ends lost 7 bases and 8 bases respectively, with 12 bases between them. The CDR3 has 11 amino acids. CDR1 SGHRS and CDR2 YFSETQ come from the germline V gene. The DNA of the CDR3 is TGCGCCAGCCGATTTGGGGCAGAAGCTTTCTTT. Amino acid sequence: CASRFGAEAFF.

V is TRBV5-6 and J is TRBJ1-2; D might be TRBD1 (5 bases). Germline CDR1 and CDR2: SGHDT and YYEEEE. The CDR3 contains 14 residues. Trimming took off 0 bases at V and 8 bases at J, with 14 bases between the two ends. For the CDR3, the DNA is TGTGCCAGCAGCTTGGCCGGTCTCGGACACGGCTACACCTTC. It translates to CASSLAGLGHGYTF.

This clone has a handful of counts. The chain couples TRBV5-1 to TRBJ1-1; 8 bases align to TRBD1. Germline-derived CDR1 and CDR2 are SGHRS and YFSETQ. This CDR3 comprises 15 residues. V lost 4 bases to trimming and J lost 3 bases; unmatched junction nucleotides: 8. The CDR3 is CASSPGQGGYTEAFF. CDR3 coding DNA: TGCGCCAGCAGCCCAGGACAGGGAGGCTACACTGAAGCTTTCTTT.

This clone turned up a few times. The chain joins TRBV5-6 to TRBJ2-7, with 9 positions matching TRBD1. Trimming at V came to 0 bases and at J to 6 bases, leaving 7 bases not matched to a gene. The CDR3 length is 15 residues. Germline assignment: CDR1 SGHDT and CDR2 YYEEEE. Written as DNA, the CDR3 is TGTGCCAGCAGCTTGGTCCGGGACAGGGTAGGCGAGCAGTACTTC. Translated: CASSLVRDRVGEQYF.

The J gene is TRBJ1-4, the V gene TRBV18; 12 nucleotides line up with TRBD1. This CDR3 spans 15 amino acids. After removal of 6 bases from V and 7 bases from J, the junction contained 6 bases not matched to a gene. Germline V gene data show CDR1 as KGHSH and CDR2 as LQKENI. This CDR3 is CASSEGTGGIEKLFF. As DNA, the CDR3 is TGTGCCAGCTCCGAAGGGACAGGGGGCATTGAAAAACTGTTTTTT.

The CDR3 region is CASSVYGYGYTF. CDR3 in DNA: TGTGCCAGCAGCGTATACGGCTATGGCTACACCTTC. V and J are TRBV9 and TRBJ1-2; no clear D. Germline CDR1 reads SGDLS; CDR2 reads YYNGEE. This CDR3 is built from 12 residues. The V end lost 1 base, the J end lost 4 bases, and 5 bases lay between the germline ends.

There are a few counts of this clone. The chain links TRBV18 to TRBJ1-5; tentatively, D is TRBD1 (6 bases). CDR1 is KGHSH and CDR2 is LQKENI in the germline V gene. CDR3 size: 16 residues. V was trimmed by 3 bases and J by 3 bases, leaving 15 bases between them. The CDR3 DNA sequence: TGTGCCAGCTCACCCTCGCAGGGGCTTGTCAATCAGCCCCAGCATTTT. Translating gives CASSPSQGLVNQPQHF.

This clone was observed a few times. V usage is TRBV25-1 and J usage is TRBJ2-1, with 14 bases aligning to TRBD2. V lost 8 bases and J lost 10; bases outside the gene matches: 13. CDR3 length: 16 amino acids. CDR1 and CDR2 (germline): MGHDK, SYGVNS. The CDR3 DNA is TGTGCCAGCGCGATCCCGGGACTAGCGGGAGTGGGAGAGCAGTTCTTC. Its translation is CASAIPGLAGVGEQFF.

The genes are TRBV28 and TRBJ2-5, with 7 bases aligning to TRBD2. Germline loops: CDR1 MDHEN, CDR2 SYDVKM. This CDR3 region has 14 residues. V lost 4 bases, J lost 5 bases, and 7 bases stayed unmatched. CDR3 protein: CASSSPTSRETQYF. The DNA of the CDR3 is TGTGCCAGCAGTTCCCCGACTAGCCGGGAGACCCAGTACTTC. The full variable domain, in which reference TRBV28 and TRBJ2-5 provide the parts outside the CDR3, is DVKVTQSSRYLVKRTGEKVFLECVQDMDHENMFWYRQDPGLGLRLIYFSYDVKMKEKGDIPEGYSVSREKKERFSLILESASTNQTSMYLCASSSPTSRETQYFGPGTRLLVL.

This clone was seen only a few times. The chain links TRBV5-1 to TRBJ1-2, with 9 bases matching TRBD1. The CDR3 contains 15 residues. Trimming removed 0 bases from V and 8 bases from J; junction bases left unmatched: 8. The germline V gene has CDR1 SGHRS and CDR2 YFSETQ. CDR3 DNA sequence: TGCGCCAGCAGCTTGGGGACAGGGGAGATATCGGGCTACACCTTC. The encoded protein is CASSLGTGEISGYTF.

This clone appeared a few times. The genes are TRBV5-1 and TRBJ2-1; 10 bases agree with TRBD1. The CDR3 is 17 residues long. Germline-derived CDR1 and CDR2 are SGHRS and YFSETQ. J lost 5 bases, V lost 0 bases, and 8 bases had no gene match. DNA of the CDR3: TGCGCCAGCAGCTTGGAGGGTCCGGGACAGGGGAACAATGAGCAGTTCTTC. This gives the protein CASSLEGPGQGNNEQFF. The full variable domain, in which reference TRBV5-1 and TRBJ2-1 provide the parts outside the CDR3, is KAGVTQTPRYLIKTRGQQVTLSCSPISGHRSVSWYQQTPGQGLQFLFEYFSETQRNKGNFPGRFSGRQFSNSRSEMNVSTLELGDSALYLCASSLEGPGQGNNEQFFGPGTRLTVL.